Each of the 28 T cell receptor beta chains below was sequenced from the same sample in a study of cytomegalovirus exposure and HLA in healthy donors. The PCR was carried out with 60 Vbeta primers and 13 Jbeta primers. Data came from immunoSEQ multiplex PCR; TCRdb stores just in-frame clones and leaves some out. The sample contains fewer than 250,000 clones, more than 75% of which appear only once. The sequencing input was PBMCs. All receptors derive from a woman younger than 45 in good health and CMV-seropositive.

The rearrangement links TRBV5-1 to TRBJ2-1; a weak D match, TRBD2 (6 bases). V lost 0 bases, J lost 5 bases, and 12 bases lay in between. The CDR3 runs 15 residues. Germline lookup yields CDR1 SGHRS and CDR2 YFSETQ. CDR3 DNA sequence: TGCGCCAGCAGCTTGGTGGCTAGCGAAAACAATGAGCAGTTCTTC. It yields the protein CASSLVASENNEQFF.

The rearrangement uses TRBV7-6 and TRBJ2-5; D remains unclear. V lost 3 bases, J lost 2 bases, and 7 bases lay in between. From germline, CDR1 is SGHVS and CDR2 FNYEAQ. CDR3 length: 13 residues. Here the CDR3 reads CASSFQFQETQYF. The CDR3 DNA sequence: TGTGCCAGCAGCTTTCAGTTTCAAGAGACCCAGTACTTC.

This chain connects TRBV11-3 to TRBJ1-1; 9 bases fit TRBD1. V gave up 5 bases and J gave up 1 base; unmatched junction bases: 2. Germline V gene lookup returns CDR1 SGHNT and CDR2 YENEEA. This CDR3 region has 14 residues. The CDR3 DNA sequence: TGTGCCAGCAGCCCGGGACAGGGGAACACTGAAGCTTTCTTT. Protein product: CASSPGQGNTEAFF. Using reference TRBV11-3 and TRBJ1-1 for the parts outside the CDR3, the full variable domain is EAGVVQSPRYKIIEKKQPVAFWCNPISGHNTLYWYLQNLGQGPELLIRYENEEAVDDSQLPKDRFSAERLKGVDSTLKIQPAELGDSAVYLCASSPGQGNTEAFFGQGTRLTVV.

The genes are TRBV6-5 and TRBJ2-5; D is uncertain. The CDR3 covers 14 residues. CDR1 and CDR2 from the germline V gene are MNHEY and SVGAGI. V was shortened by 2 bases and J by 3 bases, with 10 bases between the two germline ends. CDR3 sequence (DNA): TGTGCCAGCAGTTACCAAGACACAGAAGAGACCCAGTACTTC. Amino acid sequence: CASSYQDTEETQYF.

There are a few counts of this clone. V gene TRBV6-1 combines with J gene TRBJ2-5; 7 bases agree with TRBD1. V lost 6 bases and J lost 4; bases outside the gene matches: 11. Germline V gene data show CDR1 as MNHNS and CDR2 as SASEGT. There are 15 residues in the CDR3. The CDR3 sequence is CASSPDRVRGETQYF. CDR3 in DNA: TGTGCCAGCAGCCCCGACAGGGTAAGGGGAGAGACCCAGTACTTC.

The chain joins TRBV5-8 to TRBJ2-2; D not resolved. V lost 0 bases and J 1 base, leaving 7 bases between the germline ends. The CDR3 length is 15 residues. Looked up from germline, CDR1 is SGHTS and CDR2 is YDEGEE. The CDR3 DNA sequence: TGTGCCAGCAGCTTGGATATGTTGAACACCGGGGAGCTGTTTTTT. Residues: CASSLDMLNTGELFF.

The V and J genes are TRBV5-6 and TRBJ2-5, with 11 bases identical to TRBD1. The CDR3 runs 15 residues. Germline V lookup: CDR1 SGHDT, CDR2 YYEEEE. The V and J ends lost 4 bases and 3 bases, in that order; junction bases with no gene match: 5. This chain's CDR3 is CASSIRDRGEETQYF. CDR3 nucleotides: TGTGCCAGCAGCATACGGGACAGGGGGGAAGAGACCCAGTACTTC.

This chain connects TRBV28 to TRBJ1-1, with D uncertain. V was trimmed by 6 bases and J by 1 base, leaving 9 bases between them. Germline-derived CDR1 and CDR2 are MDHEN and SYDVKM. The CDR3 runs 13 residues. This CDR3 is CASSHTGNTEAFF. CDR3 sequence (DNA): TGTGCCAGCAGCCACACGGGGAACACTGAAGCTTTCTTT.

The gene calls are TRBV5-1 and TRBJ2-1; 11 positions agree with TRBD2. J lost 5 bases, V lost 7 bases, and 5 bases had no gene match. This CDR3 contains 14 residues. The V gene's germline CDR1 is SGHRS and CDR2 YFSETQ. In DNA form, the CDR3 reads TGCGCCAGCGCTCCGGGACTAGCGGACAATGAGCAGTTCTTC. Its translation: CASAPGLADNEQFF.

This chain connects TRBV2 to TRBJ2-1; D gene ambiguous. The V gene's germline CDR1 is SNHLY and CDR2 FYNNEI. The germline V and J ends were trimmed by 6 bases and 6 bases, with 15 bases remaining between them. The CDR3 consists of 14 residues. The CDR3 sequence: CASSGRAERNEQFF. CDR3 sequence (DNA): TGTGCCAGCAGCGGTCGCGCGGAGCGCAATGAGCAGTTCTTC.

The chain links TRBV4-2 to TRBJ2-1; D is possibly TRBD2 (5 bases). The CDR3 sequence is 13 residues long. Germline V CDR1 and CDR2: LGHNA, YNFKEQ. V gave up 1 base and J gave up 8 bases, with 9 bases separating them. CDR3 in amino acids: CASSQAQRDEQFF. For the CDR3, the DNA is TGTGCCAGCAGCCAAGCACAGAGGGATGAGCAGTTCTTC.

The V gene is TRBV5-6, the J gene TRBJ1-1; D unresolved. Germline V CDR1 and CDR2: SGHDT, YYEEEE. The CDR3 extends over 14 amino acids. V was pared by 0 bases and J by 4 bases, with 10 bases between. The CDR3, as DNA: TGTGCCAGCAGCTTGGGTGCCCGGGGCACTGAAGCTTTCTTT. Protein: CASSLGARGTEAFF.

The CDR3 spells CASSRTGYGYTF. CDR3 DNA sequence: TGTGCCAGCAGCAGGACAGGCTATGGCTACACCTTC. V and J are TRBV7-9 and TRBJ1-2; TRBD1 aligns across 7 bases. Trimming cost V 5 bases and J 4 bases; bases outside gene matches: 1. The germline V gene has CDR1 SEHNR and CDR2 FQNEAQ (reference sequence). The CDR3 loop spans 12 amino acids.

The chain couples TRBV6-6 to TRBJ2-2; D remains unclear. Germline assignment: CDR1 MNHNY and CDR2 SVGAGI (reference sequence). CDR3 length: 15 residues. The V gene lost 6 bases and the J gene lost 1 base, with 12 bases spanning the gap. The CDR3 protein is CASSPEVLNTGELFF. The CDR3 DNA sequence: TGTGCCAGCAGCCCAGAGGTCCTGAACACCGGGGAGCTGTTTTTT.

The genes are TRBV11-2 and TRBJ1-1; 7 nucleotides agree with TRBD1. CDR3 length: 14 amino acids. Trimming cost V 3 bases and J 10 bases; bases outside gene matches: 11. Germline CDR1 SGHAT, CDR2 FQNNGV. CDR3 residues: CASSLGPSAGGAFF. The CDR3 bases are TGTGCCAGCAGCTTGGGGCCCAGCGCAGGGGGAGCTTTCTTT.

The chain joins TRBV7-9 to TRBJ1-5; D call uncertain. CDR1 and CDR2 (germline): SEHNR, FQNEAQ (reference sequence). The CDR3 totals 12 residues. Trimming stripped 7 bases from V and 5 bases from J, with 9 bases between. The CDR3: CASTNSYQPQHF. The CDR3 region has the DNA TGTGCCAGCACCAACAGTTATCAGCCCCAGCATTTT.

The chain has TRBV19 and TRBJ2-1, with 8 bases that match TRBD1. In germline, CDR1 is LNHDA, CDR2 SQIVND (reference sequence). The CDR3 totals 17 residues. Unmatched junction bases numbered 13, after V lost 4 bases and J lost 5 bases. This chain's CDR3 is CASSKRQGTISDNEQFF. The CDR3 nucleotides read TGTGCCAGTAGTAAGAGACAGGGGACGATTTCGGACAATGAGCAGTTCTTC.

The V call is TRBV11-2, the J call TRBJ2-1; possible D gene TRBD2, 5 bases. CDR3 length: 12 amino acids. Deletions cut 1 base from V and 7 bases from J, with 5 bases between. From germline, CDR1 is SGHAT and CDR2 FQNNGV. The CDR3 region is CASSLGTNEQFF. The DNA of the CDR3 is TGTGCCAGCAGCTTAGGGACTAATGAGCAGTTCTTC.

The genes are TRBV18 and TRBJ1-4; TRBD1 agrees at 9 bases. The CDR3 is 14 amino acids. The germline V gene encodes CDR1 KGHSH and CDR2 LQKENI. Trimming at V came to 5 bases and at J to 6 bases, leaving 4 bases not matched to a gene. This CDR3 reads CASSKGQGYEKLFF. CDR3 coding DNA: TGTGCCAGCTCAAAGGGACAGGGATATGAAAAACTGTTTTTT.

CDR3 loop: CASSLTAPGLAGSAISYEQYF. In DNA, the CDR3 is TGTGCCAGCAGTTTAACAGCCCCGGGACTAGCGGGTAGCGCAATCTCCTACGAGCAGTACTTC. The chain has TRBV27 and TRBJ2-7, with 12 bases identical to TRBD2. The CDR3 has 21 residues. Germline lookup yields CDR1 MNHEY and CDR2 SMNVEV (reference sequence). Losses at the gene ends were 2 bases for V and 0 bases for J; bases not matched to a gene: 17.

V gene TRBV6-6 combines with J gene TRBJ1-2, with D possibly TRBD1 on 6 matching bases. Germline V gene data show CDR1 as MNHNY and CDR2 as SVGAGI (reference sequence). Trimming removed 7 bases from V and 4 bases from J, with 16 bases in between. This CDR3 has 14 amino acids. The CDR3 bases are TGTGCCAGCAAACGGGGGGCAGGACGCTATGGCTACACCTTC. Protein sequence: CASKRGAGRYGYTF.

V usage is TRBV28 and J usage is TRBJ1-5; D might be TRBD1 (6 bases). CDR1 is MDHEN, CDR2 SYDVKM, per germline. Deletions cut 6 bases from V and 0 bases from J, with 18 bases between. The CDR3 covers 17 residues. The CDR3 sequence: CASSTTRTAYSNQPQHF. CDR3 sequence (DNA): TGTGCCAGCAGCACCACTCGGACAGCGTATAGCAATCAGCCCCAGCATTTT.

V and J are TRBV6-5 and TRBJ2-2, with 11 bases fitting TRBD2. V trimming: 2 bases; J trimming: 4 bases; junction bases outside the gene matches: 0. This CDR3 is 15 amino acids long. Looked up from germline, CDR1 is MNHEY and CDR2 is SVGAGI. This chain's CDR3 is CASSYGTSGTGELFF. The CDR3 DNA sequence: TGTGCCAGCAGTTACGGGACTAGCGGCACCGGGGAGCTGTTTTTT.

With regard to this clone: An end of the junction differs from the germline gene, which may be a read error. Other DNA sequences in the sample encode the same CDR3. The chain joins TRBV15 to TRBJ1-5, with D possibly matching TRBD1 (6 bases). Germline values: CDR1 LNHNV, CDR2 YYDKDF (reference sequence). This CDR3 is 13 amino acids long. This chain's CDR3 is CATSAGESQPQHF. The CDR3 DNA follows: TGCGCCACCAGCGCAGGGGAGTCTCAGCCCCAGCATTTT.

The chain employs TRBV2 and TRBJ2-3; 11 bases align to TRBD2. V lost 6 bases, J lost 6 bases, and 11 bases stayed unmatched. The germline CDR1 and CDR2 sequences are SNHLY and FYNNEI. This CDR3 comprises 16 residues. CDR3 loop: CASSGGETSGGDTQYF. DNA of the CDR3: TGTGCCAGCAGCGGGGGGGAAACTAGCGGGGGTGATACGCAGTATTTT.

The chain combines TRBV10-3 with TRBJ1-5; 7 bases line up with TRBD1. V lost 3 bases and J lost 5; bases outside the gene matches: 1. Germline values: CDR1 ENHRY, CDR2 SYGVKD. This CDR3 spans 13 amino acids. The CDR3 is CAISDTGDQPQHF. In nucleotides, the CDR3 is TGTGCCATCAGTGATACAGGGGATCAGCCCCAGCATTTT.

CDR3 protein: CASSSGLAGGTDTQYF. DNA for the CDR3: TGCGCCAGCAGCTCGGGACTAGCGGGAGGCACAGATACGCAGTATTTT. The chain recombines TRBV4-3 with TRBJ2-3; 14 nucleotides line up with TRBD2. The CDR3 sequence is 16 residues long. Germline values: CDR1 LGHNA, CDR2 YSLEER. With 5 bases clipped from V and 1 base from J, the junction kept 2 bases outside the gene matches.

The CDR3 DNA sequence: TGTGCCAGCAGTGAAGAGCGGGGGCCCACATACGAGCAGTACTTC. Translation: CASSEERGPTYEQYF. This rearrangement joins TRBV6-1 to TRBJ2-7, with 8 bases identical to TRBD2. Trimming cost V 1 base and J 4 bases; bases outside gene matches: 6. The V gene's germline CDR1 is MNHNS and CDR2 SASEGT. The CDR3 is 15 residues long.